The 13 T cell receptor beta chains in this list originate from one sample, sequenced in a study of identical twins. TCRdb recomputed calls from the 5' RACE reads with MiXCR, one row per CDR3 protein. Found here are around 470,000 distinct CDR3 sequences, 11% to 15% of them singletons; the top ten hold around 0.52%. This sample also belongs to another study, concerning yellow fever vaccine responses in identical twins.

What was sequenced was CD4+ T cells sorted from blood. These receptors all come from a woman younger than 30 in good health.

The rearrangement uses TRBV3-1 and TRBJ2-1; 11 bases line up with TRBD2. The germline V gene has CDR1 LGHDT and CDR2 YNNKEL (reference sequence). J was trimmed by 13 bases and V by 1 base; bases with no gene match: 21. This CDR3 is 19 amino acids long. CDR3 coding DNA: TGTGCCAGCAGCCAAGGGTGGGGACTAGCGGTAGGAAGGGCCCCCACCCAGTTCTTC. This sequence encodes CASSQGWGLAVGRAPTQFF.

This clonotype was detected a few times. The chain combines TRBV12-3 or TRBV12-4 with TRBJ1-4, with 10 bases that match TRBD1. After removal of 6 bases from V and 10 bases from J, the junction contained 8 bases not matched to a gene. The CDR3 consists of 14 residues. The CDR3 reads CASRPGTGERKLFF. The CDR3 nucleotides are TGTGCCAGCAGACCCGGGACAGGGGAACGAAAACTGTTTTTT.

The sample holds a few counts of this clonotype. The rearrangement joins TRBV6-2 or TRBV6-3 to TRBJ1-1; TRBD1 agrees at 10 bases. Germline V gene data show CDR1 as MNHEY and CDR2 as SVGEGT. V trimming: 6 bases; J trimming: 3 bases; junction bases outside the gene matches: 4. This CDR3 contains 14 residues. The CDR3 loop is CASRPDRGYTEAFF. The CDR3 DNA follows: TGTGCCAGCAGGCCGGACAGGGGGTACACTGAAGCTTTCTTT.

This clonotype appeared a few times. The V gene is TRBV11-2, the J gene TRBJ2-3, with 8 bases that match TRBD2. The germline V gene encodes CDR1 SGHAT and CDR2 FQNNGV. The CDR3 runs to 20 residues. V was clipped by 4 bases and J by 6 bases; unmatched bases: 24. The CDR3, as DNA: TGTGCCAGCAGCTCTCTAAGCGGGAGTTGGGGCGGGGCGCGTTGGGATACGCAGTATTTT. Its protein product is CASSSLSGSWGGARWDTQYF.

In this sample, this clonotype turned up many times. The rearrangement uses TRBV15 and TRBJ2-5; D is unresolved. The V and J ends lost 3 bases and 0 bases respectively, with 5 bases between them. The CDR3 length is 13 residues. Germline assignment: CDR1 LNHNV and CDR2 YYDKDF (reference sequence). CDR3 sequence (DNA): TGTGCCACCAGCAGGGAGTACCAAGAGACCCAGTACTTC. This codes for CATSREYQETQYF.

In its sample, this clonotype was seen many times. V usage is TRBV12-3 or TRBV12-4 and J usage is TRBJ1-5, with no clear D. The length of the CDR3 is 12 residues. V was pared by 3 bases and J by 7 bases, with 7 bases between. The CDR3 sequence: CASSFGEQPQHF. CDR3 in DNA: TGTGCCAGCAGTTTTGGGGAGCAGCCCCAGCATTTT.

The V gene is TRBV20-1, the J gene TRBJ2-5, with TRBD2 matching 14 bases. From germline, CDR1 is DFQATT and CDR2 SNEGSKA (reference sequence). The CDR3 extends over 18 amino acids. The ends lost 5 bases at V and 5 bases at J; junction bases unmatched: 16. The CDR3 DNA follows: TGCAGTGCTCTACCGACCCGACTAGCGGGGGGGCCTGGGGAGACCCAGTACTTC. This codes for CSALPTRLAGGPGETQYF.

This clonotype was seen a few times. V gene TRBV11-2 combines with J gene TRBJ2-1; possibly TRBD2 for D (6 bases). V shed 5 bases and J shed 0 bases, with 17 bases lying between them. This CDR3 is built from 17 residues. Germline V CDR1 and CDR2: SGHAT, FQNNGV. For the CDR3, the DNA is TGTGCCAGCAGCCCATTCGTGAGCGGGTCCTCCTACAATGAGCAGTTCTTC. This sequence encodes CASSPFVSGSSYNEQFF.

The V gene is TRBV19, the J gene TRBJ2-7, with D perhaps matching TRBD1 (5 bases). Between the trimmed V and J ends, which lost 5 bases and 4 bases, there was a span of 12 bases. CDR3 length: 13 residues. Germline assignment: CDR1 LNHDA and CDR2 SQIVND (reference sequence). The CDR3 nucleotides are TGTGCCAGTAGTTCCCTGGACAATTACGAGCAGTACTTC. Its translation: CASSSLDNYEQYF.

This clonotype was seen a few times. V and J are TRBV5-1 and TRBJ1-6; possible D gene TRBD1, 5 bases. In germline, CDR1 is SGHRS, CDR2 YFSETQ. This CDR3 region has 15 residues. V lost 1 base, J lost 10 bases, and 15 bases lay in between. The CDR3 DNA reads as TGCGCCAGCAGCTTGTCGACAGACTCTCCCTCACCCCTCCACTTT. It specifies CASSLSTDSPSPLHF.

The chain links TRBV28 to TRBJ2-7, with D perhaps matching TRBD1 or TRBD2 (5 bases each). CDR3 size: 14 residues. V dropped 3 bases and J dropped 5 bases, with 14 bases sitting between them. The germline V gene encodes CDR1 MDHEN and CDR2 SYDVKM. CDR3: CASSFFGAPNEQYF. DNA of the CDR3: TGTGCCAGCAGTTTTTTCGGGGCCCCCAACGAGCAGTACTTC.

In this sample, this clonotype turned up a few times. The rearrangement links TRBV20-1 to TRBJ2-2; tentative D call: TRBD1 (5 bases). The CDR3 is 13 amino acids. V was clipped by 6 bases and J by 1 base, with 9 bases between them. The germline CDR1 and CDR2 sequences are DFQATT and SNEGSKA (reference sequence). The CDR3 sequence: CSARQRNTGELFF. In nucleotides, the CDR3 is TGCAGTGCAAGACAGCGGAACACCGGGGAGCTGTTTTTT.

The table lists this clonotype with a few counts. V usage is TRBV18 and J usage is TRBJ2-2, with 12 nucleotides matching TRBD2. J gave up 2 bases and V 4 bases, and 5 bases lay outside the gene matches. In germline, CDR1 is KGHSH, CDR2 LQKENI. This CDR3 is 17 amino acids long. CDR3 loop: CASSRRLAGVNTGELFF. In nucleotides, the CDR3 is TGTGCCAGCTCACGGAGACTAGCGGGGGTTAACACCGGGGAGCTGTTTTTT.